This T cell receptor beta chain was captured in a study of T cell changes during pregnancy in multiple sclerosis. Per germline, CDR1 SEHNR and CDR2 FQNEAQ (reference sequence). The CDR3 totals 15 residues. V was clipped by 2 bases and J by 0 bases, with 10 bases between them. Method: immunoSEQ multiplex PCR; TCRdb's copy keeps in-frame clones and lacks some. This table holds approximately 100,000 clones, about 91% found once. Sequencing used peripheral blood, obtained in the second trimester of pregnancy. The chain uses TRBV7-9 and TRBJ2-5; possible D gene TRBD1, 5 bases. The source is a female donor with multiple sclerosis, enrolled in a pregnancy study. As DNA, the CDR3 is TGTGCCAGCAGCTTACGGACAACCAACCAAGAGACCCAGTACTTC. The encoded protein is CASSLRTTNQETQYF. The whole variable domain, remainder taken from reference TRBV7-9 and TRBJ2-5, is DTGVSQNPRHKITKRGQNVTFRCDPISEHNRLYWYRQTLGQGPEFLTYFQNEAQLEKSRLLSDRFSAERPKGSFSTLEIQRTEQGDSAMYLCASSLRTTNQETQYFGPGTRLLVL.